Below are 5 T cell receptor beta chains sequenced from a single sample in a study of cytomegalovirus exposure and HLA in healthy donors (dated by TCRdb to between 2016 and 2019). The library was built by means of the immunoSEQ multiplex PCR assay. A mixture of 60 forward primers for TCR Vbeta segments and 13 reverse primers for TCR Jbeta segments was used in the multiplex PCR. TCRdb took this table from immuneACCESS and kept in-frame rearrangements with V and J called. Such tables lack part of the clones; where checked against another copy, unresolved V genes explain under half of the gap, and the rest is unexplained. In this sample the table shows 150,000 to 200,000 clones, 75% to 85% of which occur a single time. The ten largest make up 0.6% to 0.7% of the sample. Sequenced sample: PBMCs. These receptors were taken from a boy aged 5-17 years in good health and CMV-seronegative.

This clone was counted only a few times. The V and J genes are TRBV7-6 and TRBJ1-4, with no clear D. This CDR3 region has 13 residues. V dropped 4 bases and J dropped 12 bases, with 15 bases sitting between them. Looked up from germline, CDR1 is SGHVS and CDR2 is FNYEAQ. The CDR3 region is CASSSYRAGELFF. The CDR3 region has the DNA TGTGCCAGCAGCTCCTACCGGGCGGGAGAACTGTTTTTT.

This chain links TRBV9 with TRBJ1-4; D might be TRBD1 (6 bases). Germline lookup yields CDR1 SGDLS and CDR2 YYNGEE. The CDR3 is made up of 14 amino acids. V lost 0 bases to trimming and J lost 7 bases, with 10 bases between them. CDR3 sequence: CASSVEGRGEKLFF. The CDR3 nucleotides are TGTGCCAGCAGCGTAGAGGGCAGGGGTGAAAAACTGTTTTTT.

The chain is built from TRBV19 and TRBJ2-7, with 8 nucleotides matching TRBD1. Trimming took 5 bases from V and 2 from J; bases not matched to a gene: 11. The CDR3 extends over 16 amino acids. CDR1 and CDR2 from the germline V gene are LNHDA and SQIVND (reference sequence). CDR3 in DNA: TGTGCCAGTAGTGCCGCCTTGGGACAGGTTCCCTACGAGCAGTACTTC. Its protein is CASSAALGQVPYEQYF.

The chain has TRBV21-1 and TRBJ2-7; the table's D call of TRBD2 was not tested on the DNA. TRBV21-1 is listed as a pseudogene. The CDR3 covers 17 residues. This CDR3 reads CASSKGGEGPNSYEQYF. In nucleotides, the CDR3 is TGTGCCAGCAGCAAAGGTGGGGAGGGCCCCAATTCCTACGAGCAGTACTTC.

This chain joins TRBV18 and TRBJ1-4; D is unclear. This CDR3 has 12 amino acids. In germline, CDR1 is KGHSH, CDR2 LQKENI. Trimming shortened V by 5 bases and J by 6 bases, and 7 bases separated the two germline ends. This chain's CDR3 is CASSNGDEKLFF. The CDR3 bases are TGTGCCAGCTCAAACGGGGATGAAAAACTGTTTTTT. The full variable domain, with the rest looked up from reference TRBV18 and TRBJ1-4, is NAGVMQNPRHLVRRRGQEARLRCSPMKGHSHVYWYRQLPEEGLKFMVYLQKENIIDESGMPKERFSAEFPKEGPSILRIQQVVRGDSAAYFCASSNGDEKLFFGSGTQLSVL.